Listed here are 10 T cell receptor beta chains from one sample, sequenced in a study of T cells in narcolepsy. Sequencing used immunoSEQ multiplex PCR; TCRdb keeps in-frame clones, though not all of them. The table includes around 30,000 clones, about 80% detected once. Sequenced: memory (CD45RA-) CD4+ T cells from blood. All receptors come from a human donor in good health.

V is TRBV10-2 and J is TRBJ2-3, with 10 nucleotides matching TRBD2. With V trimmed by 6 bases and J by 1 base, 4 bases remained unmatched. Germline V lookup: CDR1 WSHSY, CDR2 SAAADI. This CDR3 has 15 amino acids. CDR3 amino acids: CASRPTSGRTDTQYF. CDR3 DNA: TGCGCCAGCAGGCCGACTAGCGGGCGCACAGATACGCAGTATTTT.

The rearrangement links TRBV6-1 to TRBJ2-7, with 8 bases identical to TRBD2. V lost 4 bases and J lost 4; bases outside the gene matches: 3. Germline V gene lookup returns CDR1 MNHNS and CDR2 SASEGT. The CDR3 is 13 amino acids. The CDR3 nucleotides are TGTGCCAGCAGTGGGACTAGCAGGTACGAGCAGTACTTC. Translating it yields CASSGTSRYEQYF.

This chain links TRBV4-2 with TRBJ2-7, with D possibly TRBD2 on 6 matching bases. Trimming took off 4 bases at V and 0 bases at J, with 16 bases between the two ends. This CDR3 contains 16 residues. Looked up from germline, CDR1 is LGHNA and CDR2 is YNFKEQ. Written as DNA, the CDR3 is TGTGCCAGCAGCCCTTCTGGCGGGGTCAGCTCCTACGAGCAGTACTTC. It codes for CASSPSGGVSSYEQYF.

V and J are TRBV6-1 and TRBJ2-2, with D maybe TRBD1 (6 bases). Germline V gene lookup returns CDR1 MNHNS and CDR2 SASEGT. The germline V and J ends were trimmed by 6 bases and 7 bases, with 9 bases remaining between them. The CDR3 sequence is 12 residues long. The CDR3 here is CASSRDIGELFF. CDR3 sequence (DNA): TGTGCCAGCAGCCGGGACATCGGGGAGCTGTTTTTT.

The rearrangement links TRBV5-8 to TRBJ2-2, with 8 bases lining up with TRBD1. The CDR3 extends over 15 amino acids. From germline, CDR1 is SGHTS and CDR2 YDEGEE. J gave up 7 bases and V 4 bases, and 9 bases lay outside the gene matches. CDR3 coding DNA: TGTGCCAGCAGCCCCGGGACAGGTTTTAGCGGGGAGCTGTTTTTT. Amino acid sequence: CASSPGTGFSGELFF.

J is TRBJ1-5 and V is TRBV19; D is possibly TRBD1 (6 bases). This CDR3 comprises 13 residues. CDR1 and CDR2 (germline): LNHDA, SQIVND (reference sequence). With 6 bases removed from V and 7 bases from J, the gap between germline ends came to 13 bases. Here the CDR3 reads CASSLGHLQPQHF. CDR3 DNA: TGTGCCAGTAGCTTGGGACATCTCCAGCCCCAGCATTTT.

The chain uses TRBV5-1 and TRBJ2-3; tentatively, D is TRBD1 (6 bases). CDR1 is SGHRS and CDR2 is YFSETQ in the germline V gene. V was pared by 5 bases and J by 2 bases, with 15 bases between. The CDR3 is made up of 15 amino acids. The CDR3 DNA sequence: TGCGCCAGCAGGAACAGGGTGATATCCACAGATACGCAGTATTTT. Amino acid sequence: CASRNRVISTDTQYF. The whole variable domain, remainder taken from reference TRBV5-1 and TRBJ2-3, is KAGVTQTPRYLIKTRGQQVTLSCSPISGHRSVSWYQQTPGQGLQFLFEYFSETQRNKGNFPGRFSGRQFSNSRSEMNVSTLELGDSALYLCASRNRVISTDTQYFGPGTRLTVL.

V gene TRBV13 combines with J gene TRBJ2-2; D is perhaps TRBD1 (6 bases). V was clipped by 5 bases and J by 5 bases, with 15 bases between them. Germline V lookup: CDR1 PRHDT, CDR2 FYEKMQ (reference sequence). The CDR3 is 15 amino acids. The CDR3 reads CASSKSQGKTGELFF. The CDR3 region has the DNA TGTGCCAGCAGCAAGTCCCAGGGGAAAACCGGGGAGCTGTTTTTT.

This clone occurred a few times. The chain carries TRBV9 and TRBJ2-3; 10 bases fit TRBD2. Germline V gives CDR1 SGDLS, CDR2 YYNGEE. The CDR3 has 14 amino acids. V shed 7 bases and J 4 bases; nucleotides not matched to a gene: 6. The CDR3 bases are TGTGCCAGCCAGCGGGAGGGCCTTTCAGATACGCAGTATTTT. It yields the protein CASQREGLSDTQYF.

This chain connects TRBV5-1 to TRBJ2-3; 8 nucleotides match TRBD2. CDR1 and CDR2 from the germline V gene are SGHRS and YFSETQ. Trimming took 4 bases from V and 6 from J; bases not matched to a gene: 16. The CDR3 totals 17 residues. CDR3 coding DNA: TGCGCCAGCAGCGCCGGGACTAGTCCGGGCGCATGGGATACGCAGTATTTT. It translates to CASSAGTSPGAWDTQYF.